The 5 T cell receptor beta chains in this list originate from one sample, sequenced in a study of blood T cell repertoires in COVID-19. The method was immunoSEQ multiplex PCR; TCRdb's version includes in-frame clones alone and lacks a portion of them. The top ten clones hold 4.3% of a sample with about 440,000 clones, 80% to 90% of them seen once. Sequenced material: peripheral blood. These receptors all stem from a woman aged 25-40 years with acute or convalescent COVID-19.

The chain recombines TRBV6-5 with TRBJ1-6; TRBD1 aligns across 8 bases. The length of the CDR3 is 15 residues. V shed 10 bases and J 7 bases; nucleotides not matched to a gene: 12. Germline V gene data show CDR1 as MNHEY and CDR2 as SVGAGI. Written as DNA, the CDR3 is TGTGCCACCCATGACAGGGGTATGGAAAATTCACCCCTCCACTTT. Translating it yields CATHDRGMENSPLHF.

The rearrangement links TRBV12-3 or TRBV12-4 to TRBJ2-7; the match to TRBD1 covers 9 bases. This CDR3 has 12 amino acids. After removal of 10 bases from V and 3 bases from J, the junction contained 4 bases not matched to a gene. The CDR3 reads CATGQGFYEQYF. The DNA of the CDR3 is TGTGCCACTGGACAGGGGTTCTACGAGCAGTACTTC.

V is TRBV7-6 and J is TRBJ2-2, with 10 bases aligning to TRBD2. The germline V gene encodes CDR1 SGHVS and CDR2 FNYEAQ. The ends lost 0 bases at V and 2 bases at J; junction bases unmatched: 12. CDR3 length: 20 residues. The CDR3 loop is CASSLAEGSSGGPNTGELFF. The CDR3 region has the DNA TGTGCCAGCAGCTTAGCGGAGGGGAGTAGCGGGGGGCCAAACACCGGGGAGCTGTTTTTT.

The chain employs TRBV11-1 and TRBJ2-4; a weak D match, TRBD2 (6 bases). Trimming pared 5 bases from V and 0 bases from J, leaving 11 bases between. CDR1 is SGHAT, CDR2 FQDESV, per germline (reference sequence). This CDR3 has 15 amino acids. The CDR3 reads CASSHSGGAKNIQYF. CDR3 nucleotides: TGTGCCAGCAGCCACTCCGGGGGAGCCAAAAACATTCAGTACTTC. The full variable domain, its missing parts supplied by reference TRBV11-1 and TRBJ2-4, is EAEVAQSPRYKITEKSQAVAFWCDPISGHATLYWYRQILGQGPELLVQFQDESVVDDSQLPKDRFSAERLKGVDSTLKIQPAELGDSAMYLCASSHSGGAKNIQYFGAGTRLSVL.

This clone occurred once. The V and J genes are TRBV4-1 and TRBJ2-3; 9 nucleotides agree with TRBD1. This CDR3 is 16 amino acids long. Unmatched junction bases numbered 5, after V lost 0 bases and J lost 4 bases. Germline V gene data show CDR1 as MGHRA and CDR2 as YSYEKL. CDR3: CASSQDWDREADTQYF. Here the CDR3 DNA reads TGCGCCAGCAGCCAAGATTGGGACAGGGAGGCAGATACGCAGTATTTT.